The next 14 T cell receptor beta chains were all read from a single sample in a study of Tregs in tolerant kidney transplant recipients. Profiling relied on immunoSEQ multiplex PCR, and the TCRdb table lists in-frame clones only, not all of them. The repertoire has around 77,000 clones, roughly 98% of them found once; the top ten carry around 0.5%. The sequencing here drew on CD4+ T cells from blood, taken before the transplant. Source of these receptors: a human donor who received a combined kidney and bone marrow transplant.

CDR3 DNA sequence: TGTGCCACCAGCAGACAAAACCAGGGGGAACAGTACTTC. Its translation is CATSRQNQGEQYF. This chain joins TRBV15 and TRBJ2-7; 7 nucleotides agree with TRBD1. CDR1 LNHNV and CDR2 YYDKDF come from the germline V gene (reference sequence). V shed 2 bases, J shed 10 bases, and the junction held 8 bases outside the gene matches. The CDR3 spans 13 residues.

The gene calls are TRBV4-3 and TRBJ2-5; 7 positions match TRBD2. J was trimmed by 2 bases and V by 2 bases; bases with no gene match: 5. Germline CDR1 and CDR2: LGHNA and YSLEER. This CDR3 region has 15 residues. The CDR3 DNA reads as TGCGCCAGCAGCCAAACAACTAGCGTACAAGAGACCCAGTACTTC. Translating gives CASSQTTSVQETQYF.

The chain employs TRBV10-3 and TRBJ2-7, with 10 bases identical to TRBD1. V lost 8 bases, J lost 5 bases, and 6 bases stayed unmatched. CDR3 length: 13 amino acids. Germline V CDR1 and CDR2: ENHRY, SYGVKD. The CDR3 DNA is TGTGCCATCTCGGGACAGGGGCGCAACGAGCAGTACTTC. Amino acid sequence: CAISGQGRNEQYF.

The chain has TRBV19 and TRBJ1-2; no clear D gene. This CDR3 has 14 residues. Germline V gene lookup returns CDR1 LNHDA and CDR2 SQIVND (reference sequence). V lost 3 bases to trimming and J lost 8 bases, with 16 bases between them. The CDR3 DNA reads TGTGCCAGTAGTATCAGAGCTACTATCAAAGGCTACACCTTC. Amino acid sequence: CASSIRATIKGYTF. Full variable domain (outside the CDR3, taken from reference TRBV19 and TRBJ1-2): DGGITQSPKYLFRKEGQNVTLSCEQNLNHDAMYWYRQDPGQGLRLIYYSQIVNDFQKGDIAEGYSVSREKKESFPLTVTSAQKNPTAFYLCASSIRATIKGYTFGSGTRLTVV.

This clone has just one count. The chain links TRBV5-1 to TRBJ2-3; TRBD2 aligns across 11 bases. Trimming at V came to 0 bases and at J to 6 bases, leaving 6 bases not matched to a gene. The CDR3 has 16 residues. Germline-derived CDR1 and CDR2 are SGHRS and YFSETQ. DNA of the CDR3: TGCGCCAGCAGCTTGGTCATAGCGGGAGGGTACGATACGCAGTATTTT. It codes for CASSLVIAGGYDTQYF. Using reference TRBV5-1 and TRBJ2-3 for the parts outside the CDR3, the full variable domain is KAGVTQTPRYLIKTRGQQVTLSCSPISGHRSVSWYQQTPGQGLQFLFEYFSETQRNKGNFPGRFSGRQFSNSRSEMNVSTLELGDSALYLCASSLVIAGGYDTQYFGPGTRLTVL.

The gene calls are TRBV28 and TRBJ2-7; D is uncertain. CDR3 length: 12 residues. Germline V gene lookup returns CDR1 MDHEN and CDR2 SYDVKM. The ends were cut back, 3 bases at V and 6 bases at J, with 9 bases in the middle. In nucleotides, the CDR3 is TGTGCCAGCAGTTTGCCTGGCTTCGAGCAGTACTTC. This gives the protein CASSLPGFEQYF.

The J gene is TRBJ2-3, the V gene TRBV6-5; D might be TRBD2 (5 bases). With 7 bases removed from V and 0 bases from J, the gap between germline ends came to 14 bases. Germline CDR1 MNHEY, CDR2 SVGAGI. CDR3 length equals 15 residues. The CDR3 DNA follows: TGTGCCAGCACCCGTTCGCGGGTTAGCACAGATACGCAGTATTTT. It translates to CASTRSRVSTDTQYF.

V usage is TRBV18 and J usage is TRBJ2-5, with a possible D match to TRBD1 (5 bases). Deletions cut 4 bases from V and 3 bases from J, with 9 bases between. CDR3 length equals 13 residues. Germline CDR1 reads KGHSH; CDR2 reads LQKENI. CDR3: CASSQDSKETQYF. The DNA for the CDR3 is TGTGCCAGCTCACAAGACAGTAAAGAGACCCAGTACTTC.

The rearrangement links TRBV2 to TRBJ1-5; 7 bases fit TRBD1. The CDR3 contains 15 residues. Trimming at V came to 7 bases and at J to 5 bases, leaving 11 bases not matched to a gene. CDR1 and CDR2 (germline): SNHLY, FYNNEI. The CDR3 DNA reads TGTGCCAGCACCCCCAGGCGACAGGGCGATCAGCCCCAGCATTTT. It encodes CASTPRRQGDQPQHF.

This rearrangement joins TRBV7-3 to TRBJ1-3; the D is unclear. V dropped 4 bases and J dropped 0 bases, with 19 bases sitting between them. There are 18 residues in the CDR3. Germline V gene lookup returns CDR1 SGHTA and CDR2 FQGTGA. CDR3 in DNA: TGTGCCAGCAGCTCCCTCCTAGAGGCCGTCGACTCTGGAAACACCATATATTTT. This gives the protein CASSSLLEAVDSGNTIYF.

This chain uses TRBV18 with TRBJ2-6; tentative D call: TRBD2 (6 bases). V lost 5 bases to trimming and J lost 1 base, with 18 bases between them. Germline CDR1 is KGHSH and CDR2 is LQKENI. The CDR3 is made up of 18 amino acids. Here the CDR3 reads CASSTLAGIASGANVLTF. The CDR3 coding sequence is TGTGCCAGCTCAACACTGGCGGGGATAGCATCTGGGGCCAACGTCCTGACTTTC.

The chain employs TRBV4-3 and TRBJ1-2; the match to TRBD1 covers 7 bases. J was trimmed by 2 bases and V by 4 bases; bases with no gene match: 13. Germline CDR1 reads LGHNA; CDR2 reads YSLEER. This CDR3 has 17 residues. CDR3 DNA sequence: TGCGCCAGCAGCCGCACGGGACAGTCAATGGTAAACTATGGCTACACCTTC. Translating it yields CASSRTGQSMVNYGYTF.

J is TRBJ2-3 and V is TRBV29-1; 12 bases align to TRBD2. The length of the CDR3 is 17 residues. Germline CDR1 SQVTM, CDR2 ANQGSEA. With V trimmed by 4 bases and J by 1 base, 9 bases remained unmatched. Here the CDR3 reads CSVGLQLAGGRTDTQYF. The CDR3, as DNA: TGCAGCGTTGGCCTTCAACTAGCGGGAGGCCGCACAGATACGCAGTATTTT.

This clone was found once. The chain links TRBV5-1 to TRBJ2-1; 7 bases fit TRBD2. Unmatched junction bases numbered 14, after V lost 5 bases and J lost 0 bases. CDR3 length: 18 amino acids. In germline, CDR1 is SGHRS, CDR2 YFSETQ. CDR3 in DNA: TGCGCCAGCAGTTATTCCCCGGGACTACAAAGCTCCTACAATGAGCAGTTCTTC. Protein product: CASSYSPGLQSSYNEQFF.